The source of this TCR beta chain is a study of OX40 agonist ivuxolimab in advanced cancers. General study results and limits: On average, a greater number of expanded clones characterised CD8+ T cells relative to CD4+.

The protocol was immunoSEQ multiplex PCR, while the TCRdb copy is restricted to in-frame clones and leaves out a portion. The sample records about 58,000 clones, more than 70% being singletons. Concerning this clone itself: The antigen remains undetermined.

The starting material was CD4+ or CD8+ T cells sorted from blood, obtained in a trial of the OX40 agonist ivuxolimab. The sequence derives from an adult with an advanced solid tumor such as melanoma, head and neck, liver or kidney cancer.

CDR3 nucleotides: TGTGCCAGCAGCTTCCGGGACAGACGCTACGAGCAGTACTTC. It is translated as CASSFRDRRYEQYF. The genes are TRBV11-2 and TRBJ2-7; 7 bases agree with TRBD1. With 3 bases clipped from V and 3 bases from J, the junction kept 5 bases outside the gene matches. CDR1 SGHAT and CDR2 FQNNGV come from the germline V gene. This CDR3 has 14 residues.